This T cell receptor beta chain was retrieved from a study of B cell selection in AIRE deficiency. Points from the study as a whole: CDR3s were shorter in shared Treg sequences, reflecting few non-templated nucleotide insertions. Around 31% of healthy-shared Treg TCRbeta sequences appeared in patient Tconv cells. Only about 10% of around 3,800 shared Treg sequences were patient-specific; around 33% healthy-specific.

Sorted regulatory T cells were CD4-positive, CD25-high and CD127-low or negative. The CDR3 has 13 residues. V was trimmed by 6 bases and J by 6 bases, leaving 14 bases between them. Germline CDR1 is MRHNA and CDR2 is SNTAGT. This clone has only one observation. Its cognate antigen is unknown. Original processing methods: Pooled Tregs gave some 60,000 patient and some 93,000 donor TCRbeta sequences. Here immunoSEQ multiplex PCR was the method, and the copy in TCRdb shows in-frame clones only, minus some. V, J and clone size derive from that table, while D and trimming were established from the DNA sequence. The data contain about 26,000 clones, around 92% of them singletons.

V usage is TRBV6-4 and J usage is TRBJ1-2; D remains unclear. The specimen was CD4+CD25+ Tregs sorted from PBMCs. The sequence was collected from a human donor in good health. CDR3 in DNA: TGTGCCAGCAGGGGAAGTTGGATGGATGGCTACACCTTC. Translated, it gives CASRGSWMDGYTF.